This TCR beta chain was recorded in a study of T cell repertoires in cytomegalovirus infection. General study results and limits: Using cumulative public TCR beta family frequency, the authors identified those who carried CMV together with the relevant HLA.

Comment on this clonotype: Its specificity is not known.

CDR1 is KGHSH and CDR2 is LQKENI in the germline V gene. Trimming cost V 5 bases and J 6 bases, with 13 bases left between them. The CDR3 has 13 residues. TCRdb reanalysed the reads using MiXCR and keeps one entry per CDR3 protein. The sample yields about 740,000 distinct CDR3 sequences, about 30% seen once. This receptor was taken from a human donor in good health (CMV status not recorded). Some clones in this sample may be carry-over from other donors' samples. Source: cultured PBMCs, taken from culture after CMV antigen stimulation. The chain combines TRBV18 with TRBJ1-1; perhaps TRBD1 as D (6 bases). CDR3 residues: CASSLGGRPEAFF. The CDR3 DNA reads TGTGCCAGCTCATTAGGGGGAAGGCCTGAAGCTTTCTTT.